Reported below is one T cell receptor beta chain. No antigen is known for it. It was at deep level that the assay was run. Here immunoSEQ multiplex PCR was the method, and the copy in TCRdb shows in-frame clones only, minus some. The sample has hundreds of thousands of clones; 90% to 95% are singletons. This sample is part of a study of shared clonotypes between healthy human individuals. Study-wide points: Non-shared clonotypes had lower generation probabilities than those shared by all four donors. Rarefaction showed sorted-subset sequencing was incomplete despite large depth. Naive subsets generally had larger estimated richness than memory subsets.

CD45RO negativity and positive selection for CCR7 defined naive CD8 cells, a population that excluded terminally differentiated effector memory CD45RA+ cells. Material: naive CD8+ T cells sorted from blood. This TCR was sampled from a man aged 25-40 years in good health.

The CDR3 region has the DNA TGCGCCAGCAGCCAAGATCGTACAGGACGTACCTACGAGCAGTACTTC. Its translation: CASSQDRTGRTYEQYF. V is TRBV4-3 and J is TRBJ2-7; a possible D gene is TRBD1 (5 bases). The CDR3 is 16 residues long. CDR1 and CDR2 from the germline V gene are LGHNA and YSLEER. V was shortened by 0 bases and J by 2 bases, with 14 bases between the two germline ends.